The source of this TCR beta chain is a study of response to subunit inactivated influenza vaccine. TCRdb independently ran MiXCR on the RT-PCR reads; one entry per CDR3 protein. The sample consists of 450,000 to 550,000 distinct CDR3 sequences, 25% of them appearing once. In the case of this clonotype: Its specificity is not known.

General observations from the study: Authors suggested seasonal influenza vaccinations each recruit few new T cells.

The CDR3 is made up of 16 amino acids. V lost 2 bases and J lost 7, with 18 bases in between. CDR1 is KGHSH and CDR2 is LQKENI in the germline V gene. Material: CD4+ T cells sorted from PBMCs, obtained more than 4 days after vaccination. This chain uses TRBV18 with TRBJ2-1; D unclear. The sequence derives from a man aged 45 to 65 who received an inactivated influenza vaccine. The CDR3 bases are TGTGCCAGCTCACCAAGGAGCGAAGGCAGTGGGAATGAGCAGTTCTTC. Translating it yields CASSPRSEGSGNEQFF. Supplemented by reference TRBV18 and TRBJ2-1, the full variable domain reads NAGVMQNPRHLVRRRGQEARLRCSPMKGHSHVYWYRQLPEEGLKFMVYLQKENIIDESGMPKERFSAEFPKEGPSILRIQQVVRGDSAAYFCASSPRSEGSGNEQFFGPGTRLTVL.